These 28 T cell receptor beta chains share one sample of origin, sequenced in a study of T-cell memory formation after mild COVID-19. TCRdb re-called the 5' RACE reads through MiXCR, storing one row per CDR3 protein. The sample shows a few hundred thousand distinct CDR3 sequences, roughly 15% of them seen only once. Source material: PBMCs or a T cell subset sorted from them (not recorded which). These receptors were taken from a man aged 18 to 30 who had mild COVID-19 (a few samples of this study predate the infection). Cell type and time point are not known.

This clonotype was observed many times. This chain uses TRBV5-6 with TRBJ2-1; D remains unclear. V was pared by 0 bases and J by 2 bases, with 9 bases between. This CDR3 is 15 amino acids long. Germline loops: CDR1 SGHDT, CDR2 YYEEEE. CDR3 loop: CASSLVRQAYNEQFF. CDR3 DNA sequence: TGTGCCAGCAGCTTGGTCAGGCAGGCCTACAATGAGCAGTTCTTC. The full variable domain, in which reference TRBV5-6 and TRBJ2-1 provide the parts outside the CDR3, is DAGVTQSPTHLIKTRGQQVTLRCSPKSGHDTVSWYQQALGQGPQFIFQYYEEEERQRGNFPDRFSGHQFPNYSSELNVNALLLGDSALYLCASSLVRQAYNEQFFGPGTRLTVL.

This rearrangement joins TRBV7-3 to TRBJ2-5, with D perhaps matching TRBD2 (5 bases). Per germline, CDR1 SGHTA and CDR2 FQGTGA. The CDR3 length is 13 residues. V was trimmed by 5 bases and J by 5 bases, leaving 12 bases between them. CDR3: CASSPTRKETQYF. Here the CDR3 DNA reads TGTGCCAGCAGCCCCACTAGAAAGGAGACCCAGTACTTC.

This clonotype occurred a few times. V and J are TRBV7-2 and TRBJ2-7, with TRBD1 matching 9 bases. The V segment lost 5 bases and the J segment 1 base; nucleotides outside the gene matches: 3. Per the germline V gene, CDR1 is SGHTA and CDR2 is FQGNSA. The length of the CDR3 is 14 residues. The CDR3 DNA is TGTGCCAGCAGCACGGGGACAGGGTCCTACGAGCAGTACTTC. The encoded protein is CASSTGTGSYEQYF. Looking up the rest from reference TRBV7-2 and TRBJ2-7 gives the full variable domain: GAGVSQSPSNKVTEKGKDVELRCDPISGHTALYWYRQSLGQGLEFLIYFQGNSAPDKSGLPSDRFSAERTGGSVSTLTIQRTQQEDSAVYLCASSTGTGSYEQYFGPGTRLTVT.

The V gene is TRBV11-2, the J gene TRBJ2-1; D is tentatively TRBD1 or TRBD2 (5 bases each). Germline CDR1 reads SGHAT; CDR2 reads FQNNGV. V dropped 10 bases and J dropped 3 bases, with 10 bases sitting between them. The CDR3 covers 12 residues. The CDR3 sequence is CAIRDGYNEQFF. The CDR3 bases are TGTGCCATCCGGGACGGCTACAATGAGCAGTTCTTC. The whole variable domain, remainder taken from reference TRBV11-2 and TRBJ2-1, is EAGVAQSPRYKIIEKRQSVAFWCNPISGHATLYWYQQILGQGPKLLIQFQNNGVVDDSQLPKDRFSAERLKGVDSTLKIQPAKLEDSAVYLCAIRDGYNEQFFGPGTRLTVL.

The chain recombines TRBV5-5 with TRBJ2-7, with D perhaps matching TRBD1 (8 bases). The germline V gene has CDR1 SGHKS and CDR2 YYEKEE (reference sequence). The CDR3 is 16 amino acids. The V and J ends lost 3 bases and 6 bases respectively, with 22 bases between them. The CDR3 DNA is TGTGCCAGCAGCTCCTACGGACAGGGAGGGAAAGGCGAGCAGTACGTC. This encodes CASSSYGQGGKGEQYV.

This clonotype was counted between two and nine times. This chain uses TRBV27 with TRBJ1-5; D is unclear. V shed 5 bases and J shed 7 bases, with 9 bases lying between them. CDR3 length equals 12 residues. Per germline, CDR1 MNHEY and CDR2 SMNVEV (reference sequence). CDR3 sequence reads: CASSKTGQPQHF. CDR3 coding DNA: TGTGCCAGCAGTAAAACGGGGCAGCCCCAGCATTTT.

The sample holds many counts of this clonotype. The gene calls are TRBV12-3 or TRBV12-4 and TRBJ2-5; 7 bases align to TRBD1. Trimming took 1 base from V and 5 from J; bases not matched to a gene: 4. The CDR3 loop spans 14 amino acids. This CDR3 is CASSLGGGAETQYF. In nucleotides, the CDR3 is TGTGCCAGCAGTTTAGGAGGGGGCGCGGAGACCCAGTACTTC.

The J gene is TRBJ2-7, the V gene TRBV6-2 or TRBV6-3; the D is unclear. Germline CDR1 and CDR2: MNHEY and SVGEGT. Trimming cost V 2 bases and J 5 bases, with 13 bases left between them. The CDR3 is made up of 14 amino acids. CDR3 nucleotide sequence: TGTGCCAGCAGTTACCCCGGGCGAAAGGACGAGCAGTACTTC. It encodes CASSYPGRKDEQYF.

V gene TRBV24-1 combines with J gene TRBJ2-1; D is unresolved. Trimming pared 6 bases from V and 0 bases from J, leaving 11 bases between. CDR3 length: 15 amino acids. Germline values: CDR1 KGHDR, CDR2 SFDVKD. The CDR3, as DNA: TGTGCCACCAGTACCAGCCAGAGCTCCTACAATGAGCAGTTCTTC. Protein: CATSTSQSSYNEQFF.

This sequence joins TRBV6-6 and TRBJ2-3, with unresolved D. Germline lookup yields CDR1 MNHNY and CDR2 SVGAGI (reference sequence). The length of the CDR3 is 15 residues. The V and J ends lost 0 bases and 6 bases respectively, with 13 bases between them. CDR3 loop: CASSYSRPPTDTQYF. In nucleotides, the CDR3 is TGTGCCAGCAGTTACTCGCGACCTCCGACGGATACGCAGTATTTT.

The chain recombines TRBV24-1 with TRBJ1-2; a possible D gene is TRBD1 (5 bases). V lost 3 bases and J lost 4, with 11 bases in between. The CDR3 has 14 amino acids. Germline V gene sequence: CDR1 KGHDR, CDR2 SFDVKD. The CDR3 DNA reads as TGTGCCACCAGTGATCGGGGGAGCATCTATGGCTACACCTTC. It is translated as CATSDRGSIYGYTF.

This sequence joins TRBV6-5 and TRBJ2-3; perhaps D is TRBD1 or TRBD2 (5 bases each). Trimming removed 4 bases from V and 8 bases from J, with 16 bases in between. The germline V gene has CDR1 MNHEY and CDR2 SVGAGI. This CDR3 is built from 14 residues. CDR3 protein: CASSLLEGGGTQYF. The CDR3 nucleotides are TGTGCCAGCAGTTTACTCGAGGGTGGGGGTACGCAGTATTTT.

This clonotype was seen a few times. The chain employs TRBV29-1 and TRBJ2-7, with a tentative D call TRBD2 (6 bases). Germline V gene data show CDR1 as SQVTM and CDR2 as ANQGSEA. Trimming removed 0 bases at V and 10 bases at J, with 16 bases between. This CDR3 has 13 residues. The CDR3 region is CSVEEIGTASQYF. The CDR3 DNA follows: TGCAGCGTTGAAGAGATCGGGACTGCTTCCCAGTACTTC.

This clonotype was counted only a few times. The V call is TRBV18, the J call TRBJ1-2; no clear D. Germline V CDR1 and CDR2: KGHSH, LQKENI. The CDR3 covers 13 residues. V was pared by 2 bases and J by 6 bases, with 10 bases between. The CDR3 nucleotides read TGTGCCAGCTCACCAACTGGGCTTAATGGCTACACCTTC. Its protein is CASSPTGLNGYTF.

The chain employs TRBV20-1 and TRBJ1-6; no firm D call. The V and J ends lost 3 bases and 3 bases respectively, with 9 bases between them. CDR3 size: 14 residues. Germline V CDR1 and CDR2: DFQATT, SNEGSKA (reference sequence). The CDR3 DNA follows: TGCAGTGCTAGGAAATTAGACTATAATTCACCCCTCCACTTT. It specifies CSARKLDYNSPLHF.

This chain uses TRBV27 with TRBJ2-5, with 7 bases fitting TRBD1. The CDR3 consists of 15 residues. Germline loops: CDR1 MNHEY, CDR2 SMNVEV (reference sequence). V shed 3 bases, J shed 2 bases, and the junction held 6 bases outside the gene matches. Written as DNA, the CDR3 is TGTGCCAGCAGTTTCGTCGGGACAGCTCAAGAGACCCAGTACTTC. Its translation is CASSFVGTAQETQYF.

The chain employs TRBV5-5 and TRBJ1-1; D unresolved. V was pared by 3 bases and J by 0 bases, with 9 bases between. Germline lookup yields CDR1 SGHKS and CDR2 YYEKEE (reference sequence). The CDR3 has 14 residues. The CDR3: CASSSYYMNTEAFF. The DNA for the CDR3 is TGTGCCAGCAGCTCTTACTACATGAACACTGAAGCTTTCTTT.

The chain carries TRBV28 and TRBJ1-3; TRBD1 is a possible D gene (5 bases). The CDR3 spans 16 residues. Germline V lookup: CDR1 MDHEN, CDR2 SYDVKM. The V end lost 7 bases, the J end lost 0 bases, and 16 bases lay between the germline ends. The CDR3 sequence: CASTAGGEISGNTIYF. The CDR3 bases are TGTGCCAGCACAGCGGGGGGGGAAATCTCTGGAAACACCATATATTTT.

This clonotype occurred a few times. CDR3 protein: CASSEPETDGYTF. The CDR3, as DNA: TGTGCCAGCAGTGAACCGGAGACGGATGGCTACACCTTC. The rearrangement uses TRBV6-1 and TRBJ1-2; D remains unclear. This CDR3 has 13 residues. Germline V lookup: CDR1 MNHNS, CDR2 SASEGT. Trimming cost V 2 bases and J 6 bases, with 10 bases left between them.

The rearrangement joins TRBV11-2 to TRBJ1-1, with D tentatively TRBD1 (5 bases). V lost 4 bases and J 5 bases, leaving 11 bases between the germline ends. Germline CDR1 reads SGHAT; CDR2 reads FQNNGV. This CDR3 has 13 residues. Here the CDR3 DNA reads TGTGCCAGCAGCTGGATGGGGGGTACTGAAGCTTTCTTT. Its protein product is CASSWMGGTEAFF. Supplemented by reference TRBV11-2 and TRBJ1-1, the full variable domain reads EAGVAQSPRYKIIEKRQSVAFWCNPISGHATLYWYQQILGQGPKLLIQFQNNGVVDDSQLPKDRFSAERLKGVDSTLKIQPAKLEDSAVYLCASSWMGGTEAFFGQGTRLTVV.

The chain links TRBV4-2 to TRBJ2-5; 12 bases are shared with TRBD2. Looked up from germline, CDR1 is LGHNA and CDR2 is YNFKEQ. J was trimmed by 5 bases and V by 1 base; bases with no gene match: 11. The length of the CDR3 is 18 residues. CDR3 protein: CASSQATSGGRFAETQYF. The CDR3 DNA reads TGTGCCAGCAGCCAAGCAACTAGCGGGGGGCGTTTCGCGGAGACCCAGTACTTC.

As regards this clonotype: The junction does not match germline at one end; this may be a read error. The genes are TRBV4-3 and TRBJ2-7; 13 nucleotides line up with TRBD2. Germline loops: CDR1 LGHNA, CDR2 YSLEER. The CDR3 extends over 18 amino acids. In DNA, the CDR3 is TGCGCCAGCAGACAAGGACTAGCGGGGGCTAAAAGCTCCTACGAGCAGTACTTC. The encoded protein is CASRQGLAGAKSSYEQYF.

The rearrangement uses TRBV5-1 and TRBJ1-1; a possible D gene is TRBD1 (5 bases). Trimming removed 0 bases at V and 3 bases at J, with 15 bases between. Looked up from germline, CDR1 is SGHRS and CDR2 is YFSETQ. The CDR3 spans 16 residues. CDR3 region: CASSLGLTGPDTEAFF. CDR3 in DNA: TGCGCCAGCAGCTTGGGTCTAACAGGACCGGACACTGAAGCTTTCTTT.

The chain joins TRBV6-5 to TRBJ1-6; D is undetermined. Germline values: CDR1 MNHEY, CDR2 SVGAGI. There are 11 residues in the CDR3. Trimming took off 4 bases at V and 12 bases at J, with 7 bases between the two ends. The CDR3 DNA follows: TGTGCCAGCAGTTCCCGGGGACCCCTCCACTTT. As protein: CASSSRGPLHF.

The chain is built from TRBV20-1 and TRBJ1-1; the match to TRBD1 covers 7 bases. The CDR3 runs to 14 residues. The germline CDR1 and CDR2 sequences are DFQATT and SNEGSKA (reference sequence). Trimming at V came to 1 base and at J to 2 bases, leaving 4 bases not matched to a gene. The CDR3 here is CSARAGTANTEAFF. The CDR3, as DNA: TGCAGTGCTAGAGCAGGGACAGCTAACACTGAAGCTTTCTTT.

The rearrangement joins TRBV21-1 to TRBJ2-7; the table's TRBD2 call for D was not verified on the DNA. TRBV21-1 is a known pseudogene. The CDR3 totals 14 residues. CDR3 amino acids: CASGRSWGLGEQYF. The CDR3 bases are TGTGCCAGCGGGAGGAGTTGGGGTTTGGGAGAGCAGTACTTC.

This clonotype was detected a few times. V is TRBV7-2 and J is TRBJ2-2; TRBD2 agrees at 10 bases. CDR3 length equals 16 residues. Germline V gene data show CDR1 as SGHTA and CDR2 as FQGNSA. V lost 7 bases, J lost 4 bases, and 9 bases stayed unmatched. The CDR3 region is CASTPPGTSATGELFF. As DNA, the CDR3 is TGTGCCAGCACCCCCCCCGGGACTAGCGCCACCGGGGAGCTGTTTTTT. Variable domain in full (rest from reference TRBV7-2 and TRBJ2-2): GAGVSQSPSNKVTEKGKDVELRCDPISGHTALYWYRQSLGQGLEFLIYFQGNSAPDKSGLPSDRFSAERTGGSVSTLTIQRTQQEDSAVYLCASTPPGTSATGELFFGEGSRLTVL.

This clonotype was counted only a few times. The V and J genes are TRBV20-1 and TRBJ2-5; 10 bases are a match to TRBD2. CDR3 length equals 12 residues. Unmatched junction bases numbered 1, after V lost 4 bases and J lost 5 bases. Germline CDR1 DFQATT, CDR2 SNEGSKA (reference sequence). CDR3 protein: CSAKTSGETQYF. The CDR3 DNA reads TGCAGTGCTAAGACTAGCGGGGAGACCCAGTACTTC.